The 14 T cell receptor beta chains listed next were all sequenced from one sample in a study of OX40 agonist ivuxolimab in advanced cancers. This table comes from immunoSEQ multiplex PCR, and its TCRdb copy is limited to in-frame clones, with some not included. Among around 45,000 clones listed, roughly 80% were seen once. This sample comprised CD4+ or CD8+ T cells sorted from blood, obtained in a trial of the OX40 agonist ivuxolimab. These receptor sequences come from an adult with an advanced solid tumor such as melanoma, head and neck, liver or kidney cancer.

This chain uses TRBV9 with TRBJ2-5; D uncertain. This CDR3 has 14 amino acids. CDR1 is SGDLS, CDR2 YYNGEE, per germline. With 1 base removed from V and 5 bases from J, the gap between germline ends came to 12 bases. CDR3 amino acids: CASSVSPLLETQYF. The CDR3 coding sequence is TGTGCCAGCAGCGTATCTCCCCTGTTGGAGACCCAGTACTTC. Combining the CDR3 with reference TRBV9 and TRBJ2-5 gives the whole variable domain DSGVTQTPKHLITATGQRVTLRCSPRSGDLSVYWYQQSLDQGLQFLIQYYNGEERAKGNILERFSAQQFPDLHSELNLSSLELGDSALYFCASSVSPLLETQYFGPGTRLLVL.

The CDR3 DNA follows: TGTGCCAGCTCACCACAGGGAATTAGGTACAATGAGCAGTTCTTC. Translating gives CASSPQGIRYNEQFF. The V gene is TRBV18, the J gene TRBJ2-1, with D unresolved. The CDR3 covers 15 residues. From germline, CDR1 is KGHSH and CDR2 LQKENI. Between the trimmed V and J ends, which lost 1 base and 4 bases, there was a span of 11 bases. Full variable domain (rest looked up from reference TRBV18 and TRBJ2-1): NAGVMQNPRHLVRRRGQEARLRCSPMKGHSHVYWYRQLPEEGLKFMVYLQKENIIDESGMPKERFSAEFPKEGPSILRIQQVVRGDSAAYFCASSPQGIRYNEQFFGPGTRLTVL.

This chain connects TRBV18 to TRBJ2-6; D possibly corresponds to TRBD1 (5 bases). Germline V gene sequence: CDR1 KGHSH, CDR2 LQKENI. The germline V and J ends were trimmed by 1 base and 0 bases, with 13 bases remaining between them. This CDR3 is 18 amino acids long. The CDR3 DNA follows: TGTGCCAGCTCACCACGGGTAATGACAGTCTCTGGGGCCAACGTCCTGACTTTC. Amino acid sequence: CASSPRVMTVSGANVLTF.

This chain connects TRBV7-2 to TRBJ1-5; 9 nucleotides align to TRBD1. Per germline, CDR1 SGHTA and CDR2 FQGNSA. V was pared by 5 bases and J by 8 bases, with 10 bases of the junction left unmatched. The CDR3 contains 15 residues. The CDR3 DNA reads as TGTGCCAGCAGCCAAGGGACAGGGTGGCGCGAGCCCCAGCATTTT. Translation: CASSQGTGWREPQHF.

This chain uses TRBV10-3 with TRBJ2-3; D gene unclear. Per germline, CDR1 ENHRY and CDR2 SYGVKD. CDR3 length: 15 residues. The V end was cut by 0 bases, the J end by 4 bases, with 11 bases between. CDR3 sequence: CAISESKGAADTQYF. In DNA form, the CDR3 reads TGTGCCATCAGTGAGTCGAAGGGTGCGGCAGATACGCAGTATTTT.

The rearrangement links TRBV28 to TRBJ2-7, with a tentative D call TRBD1 (6 bases). The germline V gene encodes CDR1 MDHEN and CDR2 SYDVKM. The CDR3 contains 13 residues. V lost 8 bases and J lost 1, with 12 bases in between. Here the CDR3 DNA reads TGTGCCAGCTATTACACAGGGTCCTACGAGCAGTACTTC. It yields the protein CASYYTGSYEQYF.

The chain uses TRBV30 and TRBJ1-2, with 7 bases identical to TRBD1. CDR3 length equals 12 residues. Losses at the gene ends were 2 bases for V and 6 bases for J; bases not matched to a gene: 3. Germline lookup yields CDR1 GTSNPN and CDR2 SVGIG (reference sequence). Here the CDR3 DNA reads TGTGCCTGGAGTTCAGGGGGAAATGGCTACACCTTC. Encoded protein: CAWSSGGNGYTF.

V and J are TRBV2 and TRBJ2-5; D gene uncertain. Matching the DNA end better, TRBJ2-7 makes the J call doubtful. Germline CDR1 reads SNHLY; CDR2 reads FYNNEI. The CDR3 is 11 amino acids. CDR3 in DNA: TGTGCCAGCACCTTGACCTACGAGCAGTACTTC. It is translated as CASTLTYEQYF.

J is TRBJ2-3 and V is TRBV11-3; 11 bases line up with TRBD2. The germline V gene has CDR1 SGHNT and CDR2 YENEEA. The CDR3 spans 17 residues. The trim removed 1 base at V and 2 bases at J, leaving 5 bases unmatched. The CDR3, as DNA: TGTGCCAGCAGCTTAGGGCTAGCGGGAGGACCCACAGATACGCAGTATTTT. Its protein product is CASSLGLAGGPTDTQYF.

The V and J genes are TRBV27 and TRBJ1-1; 7 nucleotides agree with TRBD1. The germline CDR1 and CDR2 sequences are MNHEY and SMNVEV (reference sequence). Losses at the gene ends were 8 bases for V and 1 base for J; bases not matched to a gene: 7. The CDR3 has 14 residues. DNA for the CDR3: TGTGCCAGCCAAAGGGGGCAGGAGAACACTGAAGCTTTCTTT. Encoded protein: CASQRGQENTEAFF.

The chain employs TRBV19 and TRBJ1-2; D gene ambiguous. Trimming pared 6 bases from V and 2 bases from J, leaving 7 bases between. Germline loops: CDR1 LNHDA, CDR2 SQIVND (reference sequence). The CDR3 length is 12 residues. The CDR3 spells CASRDGNYGYTF. CDR3 nucleotides: TGTGCCAGTAGGGACGGAAACTATGGCTACACCTTC.

The V gene is TRBV7-2, the J gene TRBJ2-1; TRBD2 aligns across 10 bases. The V and J ends lost 5 bases and 8 bases, in that order; junction bases with no gene match: 6. This CDR3 region has 14 residues. CDR1 and CDR2 from the germline V gene are SGHTA and FQGNSA. The CDR3 sequence: CASSQASGRHEQFF. CDR3 coding DNA: TGTGCCAGCAGCCAGGCTAGCGGGAGACATGAGCAGTTCTTC.

V gene TRBV10-2 combines with J gene TRBJ2-5; 9 bases are a match to TRBD2. The junction had 2 bases not matched to a gene; V was cut back by 6 bases and J by 3 bases. The CDR3 contains 13 residues. In germline, CDR1 is WSHSY, CDR2 SAAADI. The CDR3 DNA reads as TGCGCCAGCAGGGGACTAGCCGAAGAGACCCAGTACTTC. Its protein is CASRGLAEETQYF.

The chain employs TRBV7-9 and TRBJ2-1, with 9 bases matching TRBD2. Germline V gives CDR1 SEHNR, CDR2 FQNEAQ (reference sequence). The CDR3 has 16 amino acids. The trim removed 4 bases at V and 4 bases at J, leaving 8 bases unmatched. CDR3 region: CASSSIWTSDYNEQFF. The CDR3 DNA sequence: TGTGCCAGCAGCTCAATATGGACTAGCGATTACAATGAGCAGTTCTTC.